One sample yielded the 29 T cell receptor beta chains listed below, sequenced in a study of blood T cell repertoires in COVID-19 (TCRdb year 2020). Libraries were built with the immunoSEQ multiplex PCR assay. TCRdb re-hosts the immuneACCESS table, in-frame sequences only. Its copies lack some clones; in the studies checked, an unresolved V gene accounts for under half of them, and the cause for the rest is not known. This sample gives about 220,000 clones in total; 83% of them show up just once. The biggest ten clones account for approximately 4.9% of the sample. The sequenced sample was PBMCs or T cells enriched from blood (not recorded which). Receptors were obtained from a woman between 50 and 59 years old who had been exposed to COVID-19.

The chain is built from TRBV6-6 and TRBJ2-7, with D possibly being TRBD1 (6 bases). This CDR3 region has 15 residues. The germline V gene encodes CDR1 MNHNY and CDR2 SVGAGI (reference sequence). V lost 2 bases to trimming and J lost 6 bases, with 17 bases between them. The CDR3 DNA sequence: TGTGCCAGCAGTTACGGGGGCAGGGAAGCAGGCGAGCAGTACTTC. It encodes CASSYGGREAGEQYF.

CDR3 loop: CASTSGLLAWFF. DNA of the CDR3: TGTGCCAGCACTAGCGGTCTACTCGCGTGGTTCTTC. This chain connects TRBV28 to TRBJ2-1, with 7 bases identical to TRBD2. J gave up 15 bases and V 7 bases, and 12 bases lay outside the gene matches. The CDR3 covers 12 residues. CDR1 MDHEN and CDR2 SYDVKM come from the germline V gene.

The CDR3 sequence is CASSLGRTGGYTF. CDR3 nucleotides: TGCGCCAGCAGCTTGGGACGGACTGGAGGCTACACCTTC. The chain recombines TRBV5-1 with TRBJ1-2; no definite D call. The CDR3 is 13 amino acids. CDR1 and CDR2 from the germline V gene are SGHRS and YFSETQ. V was pared by 0 bases and J by 8 bases, with 11 bases between.

This chain joins TRBV11-3 and TRBJ2-5, with a tentative D call TRBD2 (7 bases). The CDR3 contains 14 residues. CDR1 and CDR2 from the germline V gene are SGHNT and YENEEA. V lost 3 bases and J 2 bases, leaving 10 bases between the germline ends. CDR3 coding DNA: TGTGCCAGCAGCTTCGGGGGGCCTCAAGAGACCCAGTACTTC. This encodes CASSFGGPQETQYF.

The chain couples TRBV6-2 or TRBV6-3 to TRBJ1-2; 7 bases match TRBD1. V gave up 2 bases and J gave up 0 bases; unmatched junction bases: 9. Germline assignment: CDR1 MNHEY and CDR2 SVGEGT. The CDR3 loop spans 17 amino acids. CDR3 DNA sequence: TGTGCCAGCAGTTACGGTACCTTAACAGGGGCTAACTATGGCTACACCTTC. Protein: CASSYGTLTGANYGYTF.

The CDR3 nucleotides read TGTGCCAGCAGTAGTACACTAACAGGGAACCTTAATTCACCCCTCCACTTT. Amino acids: CASSSTLTGNLNSPLHF. J is TRBJ1-6 and V is TRBV28, with D possibly matching TRBD1 (6 bases). CDR1 and CDR2 (germline): MDHEN, SYDVKM. This CDR3 region has 17 residues. V lost 5 bases and J lost 6, with 20 bases in between.

This clone appeared a single time. This chain joins TRBV5-5 and TRBJ1-1; 9 nucleotides match TRBD1. This CDR3 comprises 16 residues. V gave up 0 bases and J gave up 4 bases; unmatched junction bases: 7. The germline gives CDR1 SGHKS, CDR2 YYEKEE (reference sequence). As DNA, the CDR3 is TGTGCCAGCAGCTTGGGGACAGGGGTAAGGAGCACTGAAGCTTTCTTT. It translates to CASSLGTGVRSTEAFF.

In this sample, this clone turned up once. The chain carries TRBV12-3 or TRBV12-4 and TRBJ2-7; 7 bases match TRBD1. This CDR3 has 12 amino acids. V lost 6 bases, J lost 5 bases, and 4 bases stayed unmatched. CDR3 nucleotide sequence: TGTGCCAGCAGAACAGGGGACAACGAGCAGTACTTC. Translating gives CASRTGDNEQYF.

J is TRBJ2-3 and V is TRBV10-2; D gene unclear. Trimming removed 2 bases at V and 2 bases at J, with 5 bases between. From germline, CDR1 is WSHSY and CDR2 SAAADI. There are 13 residues in the CDR3. CDR3 protein: CASSEDFTDTQYF. In DNA, the CDR3 is TGCGCCAGCAGTGAGGACTTCACAGATACGCAGTATTTT.

This sequence joins TRBV4-1 and TRBJ2-4; D possibly corresponds to TRBD1 (5 bases). Trimming stripped 3 bases from V and 7 bases from J, with 13 bases between. The length of the CDR3 is 14 residues. Per the germline V gene, CDR1 is MGHRA and CDR2 is YSYEKL. The CDR3 nucleotides are TGCGCCAGCAGCCATCACAGGAATACGAACATTCAGTACTTC. Its protein product is CASSHHRNTNIQYF.

The chain recombines TRBV9 with TRBJ1-1, with TRBD1 as a possible D gene (6 bases). The V gene's germline CDR1 is SGDLS and CDR2 YYNGEE. Trimming removed 4 bases from V and 0 bases from J, with 7 bases in between. This CDR3 is 13 amino acids long. CDR3 in DNA: TGTGCCAGCAGCCCAGGGGTGAACACTGAAGCTTTCTTT. Amino acid sequence: CASSPGVNTEAFF.

The rearrangement joins TRBV9 to TRBJ1-2; D gene unclear. Trimming took off 0 bases at V and 6 bases at J, with 12 bases between the two ends. Germline assignment: CDR1 SGDLS and CDR2 YYNGEE. The CDR3 is 14 amino acids. The CDR3 sequence: CASSVGPGLNGYTF. The DNA of the CDR3 is TGTGCCAGCAGCGTAGGGCCGGGTCTGAATGGCTACACCTTC.

J is TRBJ1-4 and V is TRBV27; D call uncertain. Trimming took off 3 bases at V and 1 base at J, with 9 bases between the two ends. This CDR3 comprises 15 residues. Germline-derived CDR1 and CDR2 are MNHEY and SMNVEV (reference sequence). Written as DNA, the CDR3 is TGTGCCAGCAGTTTGTCCGGGAAAACTAATGAAAAACTGTTTTTT. It specifies CASSLSGKTNEKLFF.

The rearrangement joins TRBV14 to TRBJ1-1; possibly TRBD1 for D (5 bases). Trimming stripped 0 bases from V and 6 bases from J, with 14 bases between. CDR1 is SGHDN and CDR2 is FVKESK in the germline V gene. The CDR3 sequence is 15 residues long. CDR3 loop: CASSQEGGAKSEAFF. The CDR3 nucleotides are TGTGCCAGCAGCCAAGAGGGGGGTGCAAAATCTGAAGCTTTCTTT.

CDR3 in amino acids: CASSLPFGKLFF. The CDR3 DNA follows: TGTGCCAGCAGCTTGCCCTTCGGGAAACTGTTTTTT. The rearrangement links TRBV7-8 to TRBJ1-4, with D unclear. From germline, CDR1 is SGHVS and CDR2 FQNEAQ. The V gene lost 3 bases and the J gene lost 11 bases, with 10 bases spanning the gap. The CDR3 has 12 residues.

This chain uses TRBV3-1 (or the pseudogene TRBV3-2) with TRBJ1-1; D ambiguous. Germline CDR1 reads LGHDT; CDR2 reads YNNKEL (reference sequence). The germline V and J ends were trimmed by 4 bases and 2 bases, with 17 bases remaining between them. The CDR3 covers 16 residues. CDR3 nucleotide sequence: TGTGCCAGCAGCCTCGTAGGAGGGCGGTCAAACACTGAAGCTTTCTTT. Encoded protein: CASSLVGGRSNTEAFF.

The chain has TRBV29-1 and TRBJ1-2; a possible D gene is TRBD1 (6 bases). Germline CDR1 SQVTM, CDR2 ANQGSEA. The length of the CDR3 is 14 residues. Trimming took off 0 bases at V and 0 bases at J, with 8 bases between the two ends. The CDR3 sequence: CSVEDRGSNYGYTF. In nucleotides, the CDR3 is TGCAGCGTTGAAGATAGGGGGTCTAACTATGGCTACACCTTC.

The genes are TRBV11-3 and TRBJ2-3; 7 positions agree with TRBD1. This CDR3 is built from 14 residues. With V trimmed by 4 bases and J by 5 bases, 6 bases remained unmatched. From germline, CDR1 is SGHNT and CDR2 YENEEA. This CDR3 is CASSSGQVGDTQYF. The CDR3 DNA reads as TGTGCCAGCAGCTCCGGACAGGTTGGAGATACGCAGTATTTT. Drawing the rest from reference TRBV11-3 and TRBJ2-3, the complete variable domain is EAGVVQSPRYKIIEKKQPVAFWCNPISGHNTLYWYLQNLGQGPELLIRYENEEAVDDSQLPKDRFSAERLKGVDSTLKIQPAELGDSAVYLCASSSGQVGDTQYFGPGTRLTVL.

V is TRBV5-1 and J is TRBJ1-1; D unresolved. Germline-derived CDR1 and CDR2 are SGHRS and YFSETQ. V was cut by 6 bases and J by 1 base, with 16 bases left in between. The CDR3 has 15 amino acids. The CDR3 DNA reads as TGCGCCAGCAAGGCGGTCGCCGGGAGGAACACTGAAGCTTTCTTT. Its translation: CASKAVAGRNTEAFF. Combining the CDR3 with reference TRBV5-1 and TRBJ1-1 gives the whole variable domain KAGVTQTPRYLIKTRGQQVTLSCSPISGHRSVSWYQQTPGQGLQFLFEYFSETQRNKGNFPGRFSGRQFSNSRSEMNVSTLELGDSALYLCASKAVAGRNTEAFFGQGTRLTVV.

In this sample, this clone turned up a few times. This chain joins TRBV5-1 and TRBJ1-1; TRBD1 agrees at 8 bases. The CDR3 loop spans 14 amino acids. Germline CDR1 reads SGHRS; CDR2 reads YFSETQ. Losses at the gene ends were 4 bases for V and 1 base for J; bases not matched to a gene: 3. CDR3 loop: CASSVGQGNTEAFF. The DNA for the CDR3 is TGCGCCAGCAGCGTCGGACAGGGGAACACTGAAGCTTTCTTT. The full variable domain, its missing parts supplied by reference TRBV5-1 and TRBJ1-1, is KAGVTQTPRYLIKTRGQQVTLSCSPISGHRSVSWYQQTPGQGLQFLFEYFSETQRNKGNFPGRFSGRQFSNSRSEMNVSTLELGDSALYLCASSVGQGNTEAFFGQGTRLTVV.

The rearrangement joins TRBV15 to TRBJ1-1, with TRBD1 identical over 9 bases. V gave up 3 bases and J gave up 5 bases; unmatched junction bases: 7. Germline lookup yields CDR1 LNHNV and CDR2 YYDKDF (reference sequence). CDR3 length: 15 residues. CDR3 protein: CATSRDTGGGTEAFF. In DNA form, the CDR3 reads TGTGCCACCAGCAGGGATACAGGGGGCGGGACTGAAGCTTTCTTT. The complete variable domain, with remaining parts taken from reference TRBV15 and TRBJ1-1, reads DAMVIQNPRYQVTQFGKPVTLSCSQTLNHNVMYWYQQKSSQAPKLLFHYYDKDFNNEADTPDNFQSRRPNTSFCFLDIRSPGLGDTAMYLCATSRDTGGGTEAFFGQGTRLTVV.

This chain connects TRBV29-1 to TRBJ2-5; TRBD1 aligns across 9 bases. This CDR3 has 14 amino acids. The V gene end was trimmed by 6 bases and the J gene end by 4 bases; junction bases not matched to a gene: 9. Germline values: CDR1 SQVTM, CDR2 ANQGSEA. CDR3 bases: TGCAGCGTGTCCGGGACAGGGAGAGGAGAGACCCAGTACTTC. Protein: CSVSGTGRGETQYF.

The chain combines TRBV19 with TRBJ2-1; 10 bases agree with TRBD2. Germline trimming cut 3 bases from V and 4 bases from J; bases unmatched to any gene: 12. The CDR3 length is 18 residues. CDR1 is LNHDA, CDR2 SQIVND, per germline (reference sequence). CDR3 coding DNA: TGTGCCAGTAGTATTAGTAGCGGGGGGCCCCTAGGGTACAATGAGCAGTTCTTC. Its protein product is CASSISSGGPLGYNEQFF.

This clone was counted a single time. The rearrangement joins TRBV3-1 (or the pseudogene TRBV3-2) to TRBJ2-1; possibly TRBD1 for D (5 bases). The CDR3 is made up of 11 amino acids. Trimming left V 1 base short and J 15 bases short, with 10 bases between. Per germline, CDR1 LGHDT and CDR2 YNNKEL (reference sequence). The CDR3 loop is CASSQGGALFF. Written as DNA, the CDR3 is TGTGCCAGCAGCCAAGGTGGGGCTCTGTTCTTC.

The rearrangement joins TRBV2 to TRBJ2-2, with TRBD2 as a possible D gene (7 bases). The V end lost 2 bases, the J end lost 4 bases, and 14 bases lay between the germline ends. The CDR3 covers 16 residues. Germline CDR1 and CDR2: SNHLY and FYNNEI. CDR3 protein: CASSERWGGGTGELFF. Here the CDR3 DNA reads TGTGCCAGCAGTGAAAGGTGGGGGGGCGGCACCGGGGAGCTGTTTTTT.

The rearrangement links TRBV11-2 to TRBJ1-2, with D possibly TRBD1 on 6 matching bases. The CDR3 is 15 residues long. Germline CDR1 reads SGHAT; CDR2 reads FQNNGV. V was shortened by 0 bases and J by 3 bases, with 11 bases between the two germline ends. The DNA of the CDR3 is TGTGCCAGCAGCTTAGACAGGGGCATATACTATGGCTACACCTTC. Translated, it gives CASSLDRGIYYGYTF.

J is TRBJ2-1 and V is TRBV29-1, with D perhaps matching TRBD2 (6 bases). Looked up from germline, CDR1 is SQVTM and CDR2 is ANQGSEA. Between the trimmed V and J ends, which lost 1 base and 8 bases, there was a span of 12 bases. This CDR3 spans 13 amino acids. CDR3 loop: CSVEGGTWDEQFF. CDR3 in DNA: TGCAGCGTTGAAGGCGGGACTTGGGATGAGCAGTTCTTC.

V is TRBV27 and J is TRBJ2-2, with D perhaps TRBD2 (7 bases). Trimming cost V 6 bases and J 1 base, with 18 bases left between them. The CDR3 spans 17 residues. Germline lookup yields CDR1 MNHEY and CDR2 SMNVEV (reference sequence). The CDR3 DNA reads TGTGCCAGCAGGCGAGGGGGGGCAGGCGAGAACACCGGGGAGCTGTTTTTT. It is translated as CASRRGGAGENTGELFF.

The chain combines TRBV28 with TRBJ1-1, with 7 bases identical to TRBD1. This CDR3 is built from 16 residues. Germline V gene data show CDR1 as MDHEN and CDR2 as SYDVKM. The V gene end was trimmed by 8 bases and the J gene end by 1 base; junction bases not matched to a gene: 13. CDR3 bases: TGTGCCAGCTCAGGCAAGGGGGCTAGGTGGAACACTGAAGCTTTCTTT. Translating gives CASSGKGARWNTEAFF.